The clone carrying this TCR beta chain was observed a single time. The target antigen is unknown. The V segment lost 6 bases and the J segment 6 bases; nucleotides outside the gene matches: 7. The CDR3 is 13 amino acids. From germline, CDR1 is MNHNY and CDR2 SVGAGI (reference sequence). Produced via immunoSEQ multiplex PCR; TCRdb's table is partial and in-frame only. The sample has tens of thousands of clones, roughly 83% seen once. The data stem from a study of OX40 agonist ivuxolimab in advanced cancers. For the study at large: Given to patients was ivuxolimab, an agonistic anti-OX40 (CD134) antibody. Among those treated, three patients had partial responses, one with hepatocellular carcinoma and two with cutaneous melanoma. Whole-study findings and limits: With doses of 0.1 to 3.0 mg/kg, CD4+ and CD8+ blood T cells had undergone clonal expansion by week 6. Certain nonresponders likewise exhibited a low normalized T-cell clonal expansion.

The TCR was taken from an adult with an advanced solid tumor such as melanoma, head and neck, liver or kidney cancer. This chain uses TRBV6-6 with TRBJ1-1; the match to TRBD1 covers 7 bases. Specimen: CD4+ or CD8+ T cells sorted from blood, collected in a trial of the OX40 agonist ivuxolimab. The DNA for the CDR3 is TGTGCCAGCAGCCCGCACAGGGGCCCTGAAGCTTTCTTT. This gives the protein CASSPHRGPEAFF.